These 21 T cell receptor beta chains came from one sample sequenced in a study of blood T cell repertoires in COVID-19. Profiling relied on immunoSEQ multiplex PCR, and the TCRdb table lists in-frame clones only, not all of them. The data show around 480,000 clones, with approximately 86% seen just once and 0.7% held by the top ten. The sample comprised PBMCs or T cells enriched from blood (not recorded which). These receptors originate from a woman younger than 30 who had recovered from COVID-19.

This clone has a handful of counts. The chain links TRBV4-1 to TRBJ1-5; weak D call: TRBD1 (5 bases). In germline, CDR1 is MGHRA, CDR2 YSYEKL. This CDR3 is built from 15 residues. The germline V and J ends were trimmed by 0 bases and 5 bases, with 11 bases remaining between them. This CDR3 reads CASSQEQGGDQPQHF. CDR3 nucleotide sequence: TGCGCCAGCAGCCAAGAGCAGGGAGGAGATCAGCCCCAGCATTTT.

The chain combines TRBV10-1 with TRBJ1-4, with TRBD1 as a possible D gene (6 bases). The CDR3 runs 13 residues. V was shortened by 6 bases and J by 10 bases, with 15 bases between the two germline ends. Germline V gene lookup returns CDR1 WNHNN and CDR2 SYGVQD (reference sequence). CDR3 sequence reads: CASSTGIVGKLFF. The CDR3 DNA follows: TGCGCCAGCAGCACAGGGATAGTCGGAAAACTGTTTTTT.

The chain has TRBV28 and TRBJ1-2; TRBD1 matches 7 bases. The CDR3 is 15 amino acids. CDR1 and CDR2 from the germline V gene are MDHEN and SYDVKM. V dropped 5 bases and J dropped 6; count of bases not matched to a gene: 12. The DNA of the CDR3 is TGTGCCAGCAGTCGCAGACAGGGCCCTGATAATGGCTACACCTTC. It specifies CASSRRQGPDNGYTF.

The chain joins TRBV2 to TRBJ1-5, with a possible D match to TRBD1 (5 bases). Deletions cut 6 bases from V and 4 bases from J, with 16 bases between. Germline loops: CDR1 SNHLY, CDR2 FYNNEI. This CDR3 has 15 amino acids. As DNA, the CDR3 is TGTGCCAGCAGCGGAGCGCAGGGCCAGAATCAGCCCCAGCATTTT. Translation gives CASSGAQGQNQPQHF.

The chain uses TRBV7-3 and TRBJ2-1; 10 bases align to TRBD2. Germline lookup yields CDR1 SGHTA and CDR2 FQGTGA. The CDR3 has 15 amino acids. V was pared by 1 base and J by 6 bases, with 3 bases of the junction left unmatched. CDR3 sequence reads: CASSLISGGANEQFF. The CDR3 region has the DNA TGTGCCAGCAGCTTAATAAGCGGGGGGGCCAATGAGCAGTTCTTC.

This chain uses TRBV19 with TRBJ1-1, with TRBD1 identical over 10 bases. CDR3 length: 17 residues. V shed 0 bases, J shed 5 bases, and the junction held 9 bases outside the gene matches. Germline V gene data show CDR1 as LNHDA and CDR2 as SQIVND (reference sequence). The CDR3 is CASSIDLGQGYRTEAFF. The CDR3 DNA follows: TGTGCCAGTAGTATAGATTTGGGACAGGGGTATAGGACTGAAGCTTTCTTT.

The CDR3 DNA is TGTGCCAGCAGCACCCCGGGACAGGCCCCTTTGAGAGATACGCAGTATTTT. It codes for CASSTPGQAPLRDTQYF. J is TRBJ2-3 and V is TRBV5-4, with 8 positions matching TRBD1. The germline V gene has CDR1 SGHNT and CDR2 YYREEE (reference sequence). The CDR3 sequence is 17 residues long. With 4 bases clipped from V and 5 bases from J, the junction kept 15 bases outside the gene matches.

The chain couples TRBV6-6 to TRBJ2-5; D is possibly TRBD2 (6 bases). Trimming shortened V by 0 bases and J by 6 bases, and 14 bases separated the two germline ends. Germline V gene sequence: CDR1 MNHNY, CDR2 SVGAGI (reference sequence). This CDR3 contains 15 residues. CDR3 sequence (DNA): TGTGCCAGCAGTTACTCCCCTGGGGCGGGACAGACCCAGTACTTC. It codes for CASSYSPGAGQTQYF.

The rearrangement uses TRBV4-1 and TRBJ1-4, with D possibly matching TRBD1 (5 bases). Germline CDR1 and CDR2: MGHRA and YSYEKL. Trimming shortened V by 1 base and J by 5 bases, and 14 bases separated the two germline ends. This CDR3 is 16 amino acids long. The CDR3 DNA is TGCGCCAGCAGCCAAGGTTGGGGGGGTTGGAATGAAAAACTGTTTTTT. Protein: CASSQGWGGWNEKLFF.

This clone was counted once. The CDR3 region is CATPAGDQGRYEQYF. CDR3 bases: TGTGCCACGCCAGCGGGGGACCAGGGGCGGTACGAGCAGTACTTC. The rearrangement uses TRBV6-4 and TRBJ2-7; 8 positions match TRBD2. Germline CDR1 and CDR2: MRHNA and SNTAGT. With V trimmed by 10 bases and J by 4 bases, 15 bases remained unmatched. The length of the CDR3 is 15 residues.

This clone was recorded a few times. The CDR3 protein is CASSPETTGGRAFF. CDR3 in DNA: TGCGCCAGCAGCCCGGAAACAACAGGGGGCAGAGCTTTCTTT. The chain is built from TRBV5-1 and TRBJ1-1; 9 bases fit TRBD1. Germline V gene lookup returns CDR1 SGHRS and CDR2 YFSETQ. CDR3 length: 14 residues. Trimming at V came to 4 bases and at J to 10 bases, leaving 11 bases not matched to a gene.

A single count supports this clone. CDR3 sequence reads: CASSLESSGGQEQYF. The CDR3 nucleotides are TGCGCCAGCAGCTTGGAGTCTAGCGGGGGACAAGAGCAGTACTTC. The V gene is TRBV5-1, the J gene TRBJ2-7; 10 nucleotides align to TRBD2. Unmatched junction bases numbered 7, after V lost 0 bases and J lost 7 bases. Germline V gene data show CDR1 as SGHRS and CDR2 as YFSETQ. The CDR3 contains 15 residues.

The V gene is TRBV14, the J gene TRBJ2-4; 10 bases align to TRBD2. V lost 3 bases and J lost 2; bases outside the gene matches: 7. CDR3 length: 17 residues. Germline CDR1 reads SGHDN; CDR2 reads FVKESK. The DNA of the CDR3 is TGTGCCAGCAGCCAGAGCGGGGGGGCCATAACCAAAAACATTCAGTACTTC. It translates to CASSQSGGAITKNIQYF.

The J gene is TRBJ1-4, the V gene TRBV5-1; TRBD1 is a possible D gene (5 bases). V was trimmed by 4 bases and J by 8 bases, leaving 15 bases between them. Germline CDR1 SGHRS, CDR2 YFSETQ. The CDR3 is 14 amino acids. The CDR3 DNA follows: TGCGCCAGCAGCGTGCTTGGCGGGGACGAAAAACTGTTTTTT. This codes for CASSVLGGDEKLFF.

This chain uses TRBV5-1 with TRBJ1-1; D is unresolved. CDR1 is SGHRS and CDR2 is YFSETQ in the germline V gene. The CDR3 is 13 residues long. Trimming took 4 bases from V and 5 from J, leaving 12 bases between them. The CDR3 sequence is CASSMDGGTEAFF. DNA for the CDR3: TGCGCCAGCAGCATGGATGGAGGGACTGAAGCTTTCTTT.

Only one count was recorded for this clone. The J gene is TRBJ2-5, the V gene TRBV4-1, with 7 nucleotides matching TRBD1. Germline CDR1 reads MGHRA; CDR2 reads YSYEKL. The V segment lost 3 bases and the J segment 7 bases; nucleotides outside the gene matches: 11. The CDR3 length is 15 residues. CDR3 region: CASSQYGRGSGTQYF. The CDR3 DNA reads TGCGCCAGCAGCCAGTATGGCAGGGGGAGTGGGACCCAGTACTTC.

A word on this clone: This sample also contains other DNA sequences that code for the same CDR3. The chain uses TRBV19 and TRBJ2-7; 7 bases fit TRBD1. CDR3 size: 13 residues. CDR1 is LNHDA, CDR2 SQIVND, per germline (reference sequence). The J segment lost 3 bases and the V segment lost 2 bases, leaving 1 base of the junction unmatched. CDR3: CASSIRQGYEQYF. The CDR3 nucleotides read TGTGCCAGTAGTATACGACAGGGCTACGAGCAGTACTTC.

This chain links TRBV19 with TRBJ1-1; 8 nucleotides align to TRBD1. The V and J ends lost 1 base and 6 bases, in that order; junction bases with no gene match: 7. The CDR3 has 15 residues. Per the germline V gene, CDR1 is LNHDA and CDR2 is SQIVND (reference sequence). The CDR3 reads CASSIGSGGGAEAFF. As DNA, the CDR3 is TGTGCCAGTAGTATAGGGTCAGGGGGCGGTGCTGAAGCTTTCTTT. Complete variable domain (other parts from reference TRBV19 and TRBJ1-1): DGGITQSPKYLFRKEGQNVTLSCEQNLNHDAMYWYRQDPGQGLRLIYYSQIVNDFQKGDIAEGYSVSREKKESFPLTVTSAQKNPTAFYLCASSIGSGGGAEAFFGQGTRLTVV.

This rearrangement joins TRBV15 to TRBJ1-2; the D is unclear. CDR3 size: 13 residues. Per germline, CDR1 LNHNV and CDR2 YYDKDF (reference sequence). V was clipped by 0 bases and J by 4 bases, with 6 bases between them. This CDR3 reads CATSREGLYGYTF. Here the CDR3 DNA reads TGTGCCACCAGCAGAGAGGGCCTCTATGGCTACACCTTC.

This rearrangement joins TRBV10-3 to TRBJ2-1; maybe TRBD2 (5 bases). CDR3 length: 18 amino acids. The V end was cut by 11 bases, the J end by 4 bases, with 30 bases between. Germline CDR1 ENHRY, CDR2 SYGVKD. As DNA, the CDR3 is TGTGCCCCACCTTGCGAGGGCCCCCTGATTTCGGGATACAATGAGCAGTTCTTC. This translates into CAPPCEGPLISGYNEQFF.

The chain has TRBV28 and TRBJ1-2; D uncertain. Per the germline V gene, CDR1 is MDHEN and CDR2 is SYDVKM. The CDR3 has 13 amino acids. The germline V and J ends were trimmed by 10 bases and 3 bases, with 15 bases remaining between them. The CDR3 DNA reads TGTGCCATCCCCCAGGCCCCCGACTATGGCTACACCTTC. Protein product: CAIPQAPDYGYTF.